This TCR beta chain was documented in a study of blood T cell repertoires in COVID-19. The repertoire was sequenced with immunoSEQ multiplex PCR; TCRdb's copy has only in-frame clones and lacks some. The sample shows about 270,000 clones, around 92% of them seen only once. V was clipped by 4 bases and J by 0 bases; unmatched bases: 10. In germline, CDR1 is KGHSH, CDR2 LQKENI. CDR3 length equals 19 residues. The V gene is TRBV18, the J gene TRBJ2-2, with 11 nucleotides matching TRBD2. The specimen was PBMCs or T cells enriched from blood (not recorded which). The TCR sequence derives from a woman aged 60-75 years who had recovered from COVID-19. CDR3 loop: CASSLGGLGLAANTGELFF. The CDR3 coding sequence is TGTGCCAGCTCACTGGGTGGACTGGGACTAGCGGCGAACACCGGGGAGCTGTTTTTT.